This TCR beta chain was sequenced in a study of T cells in Graves' hyperthyroidism and ophthalmopathy. Study at large: Peripheral blood was drawn at first diagnosis, prior to all treatment. Study-level findings and limits: Blood held most thyroid clonotypes expanded above 0.001 frequency.

Comments on this clonotype: Its antigen remains unknown.

Template material for amplifying TCR beta CDR3 regions consisted of RNA transcripts. HTBI primers were employed in a first-round RT-PCR of the TCR CDR3. TCRdb re-called the multiplex PCR reads with MiXCR, one entry per CDR3 protein. The sample contains around 250,000 distinct CDR3 sequences, about 14% of which appear only once. Diagnosing involved the use of clinical symptoms, serum thyroxine and TRAb, thyroid ultrasound and orbital computed tomography. Using about 10 ml of fresh peripheral blood, PBMCs were prepared. The receptor comes from a woman between 35 and 50 years old with Graves' hyperthyroidism that later progressed to Graves' ophthalmopathy. Sequenced input: blood.

The CDR3 sequence is CASKSDSSYGYTF. CDR3 nucleotides: TGTGCCAGTAAATCGGACAGCTCCTATGGCTACACCTTC. The V gene is TRBV19, the J gene TRBJ1-2, with D possibly matching TRBD1 (6 bases). Germline assignment: CDR1 LNHDA and CDR2 SQIVND (reference sequence). Trimming left V 7 bases short and J 4 bases short, with 13 bases between. This CDR3 region has 13 residues.